A single T cell receptor (beta chain) is shown here with its context. The assay was immunoSEQ multiplex PCR, and TCRdb's table has in-frame clones only and misses some. The profile shows fewer than 75,000 clones, roughly nine tenths of them singletons. The sample comes from a study of OX40 agonist ivuxolimab in advanced cancers. Per germline, CDR1 MNHEY and CDR2 SVGAGI. There are 16 residues in the CDR3. Deletions cut 0 bases from V and 3 bases from J, with 14 bases between. The gene calls are TRBV6-5 and TRBJ1-2, with D possibly being TRBD1 (6 bases). This clonotype originated in an adult with an advanced solid tumor such as melanoma, head and neck, liver or kidney cancer. The sample here was CD4+ or CD8+ T cells sorted from blood, taken in a trial of the OX40 agonist ivuxolimab. The CDR3: CASSYSRDNYYYGYTF. CDR3 nucleotide sequence: TGTGCCAGCAGTTACTCTAGGGACAATTATTACTATGGCTACACCTTC.